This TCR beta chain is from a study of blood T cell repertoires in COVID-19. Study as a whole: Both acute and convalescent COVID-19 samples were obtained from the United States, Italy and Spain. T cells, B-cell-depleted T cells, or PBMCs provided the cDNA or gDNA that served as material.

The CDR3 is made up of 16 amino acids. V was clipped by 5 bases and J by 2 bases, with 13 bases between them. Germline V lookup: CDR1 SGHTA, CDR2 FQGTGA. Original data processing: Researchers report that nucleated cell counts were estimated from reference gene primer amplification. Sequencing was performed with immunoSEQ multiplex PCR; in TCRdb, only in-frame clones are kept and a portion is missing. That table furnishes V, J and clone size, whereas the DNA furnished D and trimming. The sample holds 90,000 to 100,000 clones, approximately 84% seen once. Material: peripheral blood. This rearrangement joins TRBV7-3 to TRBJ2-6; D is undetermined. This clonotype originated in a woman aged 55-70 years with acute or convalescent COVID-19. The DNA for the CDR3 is TGTGCCAGCAGCACAACTATAGCTACTGGGGCCAACGTCCTGACTTTC. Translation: CASSTTIATGANVLTF.